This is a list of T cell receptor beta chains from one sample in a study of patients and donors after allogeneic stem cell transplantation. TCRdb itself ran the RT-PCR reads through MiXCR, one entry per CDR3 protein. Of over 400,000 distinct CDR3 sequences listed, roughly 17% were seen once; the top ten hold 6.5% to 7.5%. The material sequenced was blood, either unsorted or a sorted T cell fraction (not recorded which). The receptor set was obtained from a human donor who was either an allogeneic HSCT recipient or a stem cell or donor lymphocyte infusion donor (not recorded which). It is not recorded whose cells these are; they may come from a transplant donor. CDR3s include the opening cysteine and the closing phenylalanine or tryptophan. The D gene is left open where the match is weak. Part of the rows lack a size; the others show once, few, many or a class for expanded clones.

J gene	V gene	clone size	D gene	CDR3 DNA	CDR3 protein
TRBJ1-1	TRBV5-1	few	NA	TGCGCCAGCAGCCCCAAGGGGGAGAACACTGAAGCTTTCTTT	CASSPKGENTEAFF
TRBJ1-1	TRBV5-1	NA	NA	TGCGCCAGCAGCTTGTTTCTGGGAGTGAACACTGAAGCTTTCTTT	CASSLFLGVNTEAFF
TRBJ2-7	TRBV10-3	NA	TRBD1	TGTGCCATCAGTGAGAGGGGACAGGGAAGCTCCTACGAGCAGTACTTC	CAISERGQGSSYEQYF
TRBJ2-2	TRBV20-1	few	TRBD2	TGCAGTGCTAGAGATAGGAGGGTTAGCGGGAGTAAGAACACCGGGGAGCTGTTTTTT	CSARDRRVSGSKNTGELFF
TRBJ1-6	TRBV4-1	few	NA	TGCGCCAGCAGCCAAGAGTCAACGAAGTCACCCCTCCACTTT	CASSQESTKSPLHF
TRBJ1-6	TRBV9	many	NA	TGTGCCAGCAGCGTAGACTGGGGGGCGCGTTCACCCCTCCACTTT	CASSVDWGARSPLHF
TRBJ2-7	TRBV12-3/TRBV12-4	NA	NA	TGTGCCAGCAGTGATCAGGGTAGCTCCTACGAGCAGTACTTC	CASSDQGSSYEQYF
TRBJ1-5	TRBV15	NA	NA	TGTGCCACCAGCAGAGGCCCATGGACTGCCATCAATCAGCCCCAGCATTTT	CATSRGPWTAINQPQHF
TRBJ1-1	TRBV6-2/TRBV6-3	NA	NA	TGTGCCAGCAGTTATCATCCGGCCTCACAGGCTTTCTTT	CASSYHPASQAFF
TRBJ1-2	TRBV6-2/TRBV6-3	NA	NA	TGTGCCAGCAGTTATGTGAAGCGCGGCTACACCTTC	CASSYVKRGYTF
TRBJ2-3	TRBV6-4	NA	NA	TGTGCCAGCAGTGGTTCTAGGGCAGATACGCAGTATTTT	CASSGSRADTQYF
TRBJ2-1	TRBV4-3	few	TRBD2	TGCGCCAGCAGCCGATGGACCGGGACTAGCGGGCCCAATGAGCAGTTCTTC	CASSRWTGTSGPNEQFF
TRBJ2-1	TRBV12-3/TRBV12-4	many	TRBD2	TGTGCCAGCAGTTTAGCGTTGCTAGCGGGAGTTCAATGGTCCTACAATGAGCAGTTCTTC	CASSLALLAGVQWSYNEQFF
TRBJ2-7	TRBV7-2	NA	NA	TGTGCCAGCAGCCGGACAGCGAACAGGTATATGGAAGAGCAGTACTTC	CASSRTANRYMEEQYF
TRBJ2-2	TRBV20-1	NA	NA	TGCAGTGCTAGGGGGGGGGCGCTGAACACCGGGGAGCTGTTTTTT	CSARGGALNTGELFF
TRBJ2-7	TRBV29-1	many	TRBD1	TGCAGCGTCGTGACAGGGAATGGCTACGAGCAGTACTTC	CSVVTGNGYEQYF
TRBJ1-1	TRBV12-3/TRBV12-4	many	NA	TGTGCCAGCAGTATGGCGGGGCCGAACACTGAAGCTTTCTTT	CASSMAGPNTEAFF
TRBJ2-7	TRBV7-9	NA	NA	TGTGCCAGCAGCCCCAAGGGCGGGGTACTAGACGAGCAGTACTTC	CASSPKGGVLDEQYF
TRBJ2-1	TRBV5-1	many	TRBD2	TGCGCCAGCAGCTTGCAGACTAGCCCGGTTTACAATGAGCAGTTCTTC	CASSLQTSPVYNEQFF
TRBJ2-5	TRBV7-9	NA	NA	TGTGCCAGCAGCTTCTCGCAGTACCAAGAGACCCAGTACTTC	CASSFSQYQETQYF
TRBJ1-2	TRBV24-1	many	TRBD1	TGTGCCACCAGTGTTGGACAGGGGTATGGCTACACCTTC	CATSVGQGYGYTF
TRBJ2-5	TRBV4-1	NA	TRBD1	TGCGCCAGCAGCCAAGTAAACAGGGGATTCGAAGAGACCCAGTACTTC	CASSQVNRGFEETQYF